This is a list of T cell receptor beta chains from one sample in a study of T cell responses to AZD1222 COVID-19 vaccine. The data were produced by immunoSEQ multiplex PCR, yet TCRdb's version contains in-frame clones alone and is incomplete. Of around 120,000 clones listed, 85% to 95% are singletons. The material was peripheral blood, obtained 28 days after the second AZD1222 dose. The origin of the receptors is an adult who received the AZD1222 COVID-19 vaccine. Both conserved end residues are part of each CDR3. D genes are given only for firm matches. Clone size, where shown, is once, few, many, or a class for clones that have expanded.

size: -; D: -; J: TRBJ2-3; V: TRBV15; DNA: TGTGCCACCAGTGATCAACTGGCAGATACGCAGTATTTT; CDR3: CATSDQLADTQYF
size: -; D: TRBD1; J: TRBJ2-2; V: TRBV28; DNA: TGTGCCAGCAGTCACAGGGGGCGAAACACCGGGGAGCTGTTTTTT; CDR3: CASSHRGRNTGELFF
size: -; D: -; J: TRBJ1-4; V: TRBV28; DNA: TGTGCCAGCAGGGTGGGGCGTTATGAAAAACTGTTTTTT; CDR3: CASRVGRYEKLFF
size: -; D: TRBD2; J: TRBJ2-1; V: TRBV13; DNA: TGTGCCAGCAGCTTAGGAGGCGGGAGCTCCTACAATGAGCAGTTCTTC; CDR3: CASSLGGGSSYNEQFF
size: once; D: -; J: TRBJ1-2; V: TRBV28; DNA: TGTGCCTGTCTTACCCCCGGGACCTATGGCTACACCTTC; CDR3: CACLTPGTYGYTF
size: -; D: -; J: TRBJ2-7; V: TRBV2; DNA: TGTGCCAGCAGTAACTCCTACGAGCAGTACTTC; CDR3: CASSNSYEQYF
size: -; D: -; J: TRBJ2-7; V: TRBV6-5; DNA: TGTGCCAGCAGGGTCACAGCCCTCTCCTACGAGCAGTACTTC; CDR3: CASRVTALSYEQYF
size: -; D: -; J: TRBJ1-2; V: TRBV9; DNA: TGTGCCAGCAGCGCTGCGGGACATTCGTATGGCTACACCTTC; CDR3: CASSAAGHSYGYTF
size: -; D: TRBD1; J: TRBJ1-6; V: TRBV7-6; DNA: TGTGCCAGCAGCTTAGAGACAGGGGGCACTACTTCACCCCTCCACTTT; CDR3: CASSLETGGTTSPLHF
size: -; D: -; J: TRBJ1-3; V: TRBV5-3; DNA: TGTGCCAGAAGCTTTATCGGGTACGGAAACACCATATATTTT; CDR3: CARSFIGYGNTIYF
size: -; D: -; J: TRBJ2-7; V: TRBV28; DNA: TGTGCCAGCAGGAACAGGGGAGGTACCTACGAGCAGTACTTC; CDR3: CASRNRGGTYEQYF
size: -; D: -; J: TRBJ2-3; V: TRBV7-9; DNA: TGTGCCAGCCGAGGGGACACAGATACGCAGTATTTT; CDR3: CASRGDTDTQYF
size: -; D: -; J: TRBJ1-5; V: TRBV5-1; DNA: TGCGCCAGCAGCTTGGTTCCAGATCAGCCCCAGCATTTT; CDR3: CASSLVPDQPQHF
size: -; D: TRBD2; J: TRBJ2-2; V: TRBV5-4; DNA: TGTGCCAGCAGCTCGGGACTAGCGGGAGAAACCGGGGAGCTGTTTTTT; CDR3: CASSSGLAGETGELFF
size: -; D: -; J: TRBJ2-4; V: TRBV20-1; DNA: TGCAGTGCTGCGGTGAACATTCAGTACTTC; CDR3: CSAAVNIQYF
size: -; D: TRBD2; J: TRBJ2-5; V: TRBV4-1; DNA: TGCGCCAGCAGCCATATGGGGCTAGCGGGAGCCCTCAACCAAGAGACCCAGTACTTC; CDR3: CASSHMGLAGALNQETQYF
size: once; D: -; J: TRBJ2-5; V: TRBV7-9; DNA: TGTGCCAGCAGCTTAGTGACGGACTATGGCTCCCAAGAGACCCAGTACTTC; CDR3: CASSLVTDYGSQETQYF
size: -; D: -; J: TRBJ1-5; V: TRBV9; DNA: TGTGCCAGCAGCGAGGGGCCCGGCGGAAGCAATCAGCCCCAGCATTTT; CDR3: CASSEGPGGSNQPQHF
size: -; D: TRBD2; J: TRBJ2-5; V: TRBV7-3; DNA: TGTGCCAGCAGCTTAGGGCGGGAGCATGAAGAGACCCAGTACTTC; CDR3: CASSLGREHEETQYF
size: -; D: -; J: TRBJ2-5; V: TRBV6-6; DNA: TGTGCCAGCAGTTACAAGGGAGAGACCCAGTACTTC; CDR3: CASSYKGETQYF
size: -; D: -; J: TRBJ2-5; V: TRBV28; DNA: TGTGCCAGCAGTCCACCGAGGAGGGGGAAAGAGACCCAGTACTTC; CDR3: CASSPPRRGKETQYF
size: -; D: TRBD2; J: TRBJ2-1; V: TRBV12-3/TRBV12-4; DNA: TGTGCCAGCACCCCGGGACTAGCTTACGAGCAGTTCTTC; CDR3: CASTPGLAYEQFF
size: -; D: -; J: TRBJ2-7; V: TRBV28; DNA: TGTGCCAGCAGCAGACAGGTCCGGGGGCGGGAGCAGTACTTC; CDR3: CASSRQVRGREQYF
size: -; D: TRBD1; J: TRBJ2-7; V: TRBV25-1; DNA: TGTGCCAGCAGTGAATGGAGGACAGGCGTATACGAGCAGTACTTC; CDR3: CASSEWRTGVYEQYF
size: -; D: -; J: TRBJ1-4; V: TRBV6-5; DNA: TGTGCCAGCAGATTGGACAGTAATGAAAAACTGTTTTTT; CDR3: CASRLDSNEKLFF
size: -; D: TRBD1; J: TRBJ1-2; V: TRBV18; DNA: TGTGCCAGCTCACCACCGGGACAGGGAAACTATGGCTACACCTTC; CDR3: CASSPPGQGNYGYTF
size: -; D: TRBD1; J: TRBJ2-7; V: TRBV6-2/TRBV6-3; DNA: TGTGCCAGCAGTTACGACAGGGCATCCTACGAGCAGTACTTC; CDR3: CASSYDRASYEQYF
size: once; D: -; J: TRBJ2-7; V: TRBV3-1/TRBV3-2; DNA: TGTGCCAGCAGCCAAGGGTCCGAGATCGAGCAGTACTTC; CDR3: CASSQGSEIEQYF
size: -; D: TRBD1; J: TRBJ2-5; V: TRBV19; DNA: TGTGCCAGCGGGAGGACAGGGGGGAGAGAGACCCAGTACTTC; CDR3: CASGRTGGRETQYF
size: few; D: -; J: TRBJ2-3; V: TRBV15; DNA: TGTGCCACCAGCAGAGCTGACACAGATACGCAGTATTTT; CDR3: CATSRADTDTQYF
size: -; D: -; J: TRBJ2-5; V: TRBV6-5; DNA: TGTGCCAGCAGTTACGGGGGCGAAGAGACCCAGTACTTC; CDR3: CASSYGGEETQYF
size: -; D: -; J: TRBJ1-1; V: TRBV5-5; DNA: TGTGCCAGCAGCTTGGTCATGGAAGTGACGAACACTGAAGCTTTCTTT; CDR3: CASSLVMEVTNTEAFF
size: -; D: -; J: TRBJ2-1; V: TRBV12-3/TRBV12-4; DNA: TGTGCCAGCAGTTTTGAGGGGGGTGAGCAGTTCTTC; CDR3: CASSFEGGEQFF
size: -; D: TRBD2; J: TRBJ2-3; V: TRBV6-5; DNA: TGTGCCAGCGGAGGGAGGGCCGGGAGTCCAGATACGCAGTATTTT; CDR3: CASGGRAGSPDTQYF
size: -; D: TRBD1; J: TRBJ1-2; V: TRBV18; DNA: TGTGCCAGCTCACCATGGACAGGACAGACTAACTATGGCTACACCTTC; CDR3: CASSPWTGQTNYGYTF
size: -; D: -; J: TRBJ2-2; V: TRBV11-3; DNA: TGTGCCAGCAGCTTAGGTCCAGGGCCTAACACCGGGGAGCTGTTTTTT; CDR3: CASSLGPGPNTGELFF
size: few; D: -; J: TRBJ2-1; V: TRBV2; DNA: TGTGCCAGCAACTCAGGGGGCGGGAGTGGTGTGCAGTTCTTC; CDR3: CASNSGGGSGVQFF
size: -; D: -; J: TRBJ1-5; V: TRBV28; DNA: TGTGCCAGCAGTCTATACAGGGAGCATCAGCCCCAGCATTTT; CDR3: CASSLYREHQPQHF
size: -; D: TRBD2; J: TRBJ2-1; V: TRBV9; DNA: TGTGCCAGCAGCGCTGGGGGGGGAGGCTATGAGCAGTTCTTC; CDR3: CASSAGGGGYEQFF
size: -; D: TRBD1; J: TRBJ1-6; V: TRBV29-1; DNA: TGCAGCGTCCGAGACAGGGGATCACCCCTCCACTTT; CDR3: CSVRDRGSPLHF
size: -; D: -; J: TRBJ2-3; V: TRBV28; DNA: TGTGCCAGCAGGAGGCTGGCGGATAACACAGATACGCAGTATTTT; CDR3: CASRRLADNTDTQYF
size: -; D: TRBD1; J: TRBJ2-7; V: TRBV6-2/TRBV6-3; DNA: TGTGCCAGCAGCCGTAGACAGGGGTTCTCCTACGAGCAGTACTTC; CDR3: CASSRRQGFSYEQYF
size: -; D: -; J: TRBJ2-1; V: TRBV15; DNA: TGTGCCACCAGCAGAGCCTCCTACAATGAGCAGTTCTTC; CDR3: CATSRASYNEQFF
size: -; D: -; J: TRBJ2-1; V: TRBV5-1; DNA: TGCGCCAGCAGCTTGGGAGGGAACTCCTACAATGAGCAGTTCTTC; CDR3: CASSLGGNSYNEQFF
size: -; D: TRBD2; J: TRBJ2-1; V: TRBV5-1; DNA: TGCGCCAGCAGCTTGGGGCGACTAGCGGGGGTTTGGAATGAGCAGTTCTTC; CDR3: CASSLGRLAGVWNEQFF